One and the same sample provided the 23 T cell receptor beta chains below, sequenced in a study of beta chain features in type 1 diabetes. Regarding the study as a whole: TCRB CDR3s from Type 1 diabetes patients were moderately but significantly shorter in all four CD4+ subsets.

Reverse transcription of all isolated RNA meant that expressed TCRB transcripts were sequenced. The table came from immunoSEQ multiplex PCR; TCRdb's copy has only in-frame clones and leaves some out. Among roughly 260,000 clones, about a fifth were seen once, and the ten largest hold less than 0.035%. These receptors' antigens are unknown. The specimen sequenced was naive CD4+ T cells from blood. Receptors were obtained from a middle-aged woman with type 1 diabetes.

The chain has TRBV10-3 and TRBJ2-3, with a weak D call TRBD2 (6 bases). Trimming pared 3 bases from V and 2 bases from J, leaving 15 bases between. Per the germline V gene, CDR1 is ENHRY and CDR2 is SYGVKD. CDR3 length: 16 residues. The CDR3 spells CAISDKGTANTDTQYF. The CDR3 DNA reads TGTGCCATCAGTGATAAGGGGACTGCTAACACAGATACGCAGTATTTT.

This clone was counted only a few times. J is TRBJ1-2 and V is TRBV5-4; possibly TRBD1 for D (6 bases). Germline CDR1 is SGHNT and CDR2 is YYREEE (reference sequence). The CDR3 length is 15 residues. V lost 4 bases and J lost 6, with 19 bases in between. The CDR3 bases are TGTGCCAGCAGCACGGGACAAGCCTCACGGAATGGCTACACCTTC. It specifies CASSTGQASRNGYTF. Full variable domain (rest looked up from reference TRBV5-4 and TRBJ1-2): ETGVTQSPTHLIKTRGQQVTLRCSSQSGHNTVSWYQQALGQGPQFIFQYYREEENGRGNFPPRFSGLQFPNYSSELNVNALELDDSALYLCASSTGQASRNGYTFGSGTRLTVV.

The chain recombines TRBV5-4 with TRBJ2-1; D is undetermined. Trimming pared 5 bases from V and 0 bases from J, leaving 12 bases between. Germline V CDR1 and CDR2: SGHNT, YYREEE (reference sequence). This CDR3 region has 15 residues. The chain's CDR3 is CASRDTLSSYNEQFF. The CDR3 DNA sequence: TGTGCCAGCAGAGACACACTGAGCTCCTACAATGAGCAGTTCTTC.

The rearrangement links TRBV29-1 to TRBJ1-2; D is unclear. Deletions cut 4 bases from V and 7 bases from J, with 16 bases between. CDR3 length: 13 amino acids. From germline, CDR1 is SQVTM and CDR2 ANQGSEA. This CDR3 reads CSVAGQLSAGYTF. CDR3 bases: TGCAGCGTTGCGGGTCAACTCAGTGCTGGCTACACCTTC. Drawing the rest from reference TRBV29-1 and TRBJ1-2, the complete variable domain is SAVISQKPSRDICQRGTSLTIQCQVDSQVTMMFWYRQQPGQSLTLIATANQGSEATYESGFVIDKFPISRPNLTFSTLTVSNMSPEDSSIYLCSVAGQLSAGYTFGSGTRLTVV.

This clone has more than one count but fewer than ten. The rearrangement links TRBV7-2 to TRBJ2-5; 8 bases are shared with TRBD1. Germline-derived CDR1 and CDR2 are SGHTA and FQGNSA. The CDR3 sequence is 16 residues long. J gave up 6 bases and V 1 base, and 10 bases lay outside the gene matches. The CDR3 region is CASSLEWTGSGKTQYF. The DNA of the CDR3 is TGTGCCAGCAGCTTAGAGTGGACAGGGAGTGGTAAGACCCAGTACTTC. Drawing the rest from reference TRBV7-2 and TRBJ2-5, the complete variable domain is GAGVSQSPSNKVTEKGKDVELRCDPISGHTALYWYRQSLGQGLEFLIYFQGNSAPDKSGLPSDRFSAERTGGSVSTLTIQRTQQEDSAVYLCASSLEWTGSGKTQYFGPGTRLLVL.

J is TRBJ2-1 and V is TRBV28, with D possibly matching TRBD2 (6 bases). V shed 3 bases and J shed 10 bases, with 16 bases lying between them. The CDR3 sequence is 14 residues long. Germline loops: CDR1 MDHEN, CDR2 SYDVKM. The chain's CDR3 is CASSLGTPTLEQFF. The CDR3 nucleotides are TGTGCCAGCAGTTTGGGGACTCCGACACTAGAGCAGTTCTTC.

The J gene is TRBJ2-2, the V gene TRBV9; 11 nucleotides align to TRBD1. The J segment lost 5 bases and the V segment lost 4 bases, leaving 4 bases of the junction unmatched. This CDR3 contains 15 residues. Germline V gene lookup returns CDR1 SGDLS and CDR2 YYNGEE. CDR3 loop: CASSPRDRGTGELFF. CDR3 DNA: TGTGCCAGCAGCCCCAGGGACAGGGGGACCGGGGAGCTGTTTTTT.

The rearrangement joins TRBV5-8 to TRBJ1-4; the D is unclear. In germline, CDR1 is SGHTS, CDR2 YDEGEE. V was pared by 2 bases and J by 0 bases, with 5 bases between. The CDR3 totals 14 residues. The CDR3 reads CASSFRATNEKLFF. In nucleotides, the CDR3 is TGTGCCAGCAGCTTTCGAGCAACTAATGAAAAACTGTTTTTT.

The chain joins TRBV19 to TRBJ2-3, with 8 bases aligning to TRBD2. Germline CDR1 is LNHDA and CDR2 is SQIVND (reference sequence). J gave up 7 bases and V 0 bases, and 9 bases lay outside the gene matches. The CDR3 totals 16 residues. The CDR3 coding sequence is TGTGCCAGTAGTATAGATCAAACGGGAGGGCCGTATACGCAGTATTTT. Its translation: CASSIDQTGGPYTQYF. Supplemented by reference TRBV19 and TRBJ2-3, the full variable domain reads DGGITQSPKYLFRKEGQNVTLSCEQNLNHDAMYWYRQDPGQGLRLIYYSQIVNDFQKGDIAEGYSVSREKKESFPLTVTSAQKNPTAFYLCASSIDQTGGPYTQYFGPGTRLTVL.

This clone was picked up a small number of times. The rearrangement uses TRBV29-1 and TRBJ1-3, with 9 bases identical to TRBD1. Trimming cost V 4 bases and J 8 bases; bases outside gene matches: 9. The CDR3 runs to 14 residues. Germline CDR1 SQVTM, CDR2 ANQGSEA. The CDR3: CSVAGQGLGDTIYF. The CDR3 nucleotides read TGCAGCGTTGCGGGACAGGGACTCGGTGACACCATATATTTT.

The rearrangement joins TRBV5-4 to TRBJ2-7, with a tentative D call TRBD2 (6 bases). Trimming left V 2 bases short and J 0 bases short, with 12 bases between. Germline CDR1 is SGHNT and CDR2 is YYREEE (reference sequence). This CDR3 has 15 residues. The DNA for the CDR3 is TGTGCCAGCAGCTTAGCGGCCGGGAGCTCCTACGAGCAGTACTTC. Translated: CASSLAAGSSYEQYF.

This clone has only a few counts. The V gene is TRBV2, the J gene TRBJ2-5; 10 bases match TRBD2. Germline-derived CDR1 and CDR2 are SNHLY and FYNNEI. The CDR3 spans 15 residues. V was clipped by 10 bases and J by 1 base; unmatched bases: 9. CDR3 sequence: CAINPTSGLQETQYF. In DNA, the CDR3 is TGTGCCATCAATCCGACTAGCGGGCTCCAAGAGACCCAGTACTTC.

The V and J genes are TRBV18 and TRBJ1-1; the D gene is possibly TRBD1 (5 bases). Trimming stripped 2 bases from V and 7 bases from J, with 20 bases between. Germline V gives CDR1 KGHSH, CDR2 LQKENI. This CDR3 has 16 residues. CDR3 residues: CASSPVVVRVKVEAFF. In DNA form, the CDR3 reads TGTGCCAGCTCACCAGTGGTGGTCAGGGTAAAGGTTGAAGCTTTCTTT.

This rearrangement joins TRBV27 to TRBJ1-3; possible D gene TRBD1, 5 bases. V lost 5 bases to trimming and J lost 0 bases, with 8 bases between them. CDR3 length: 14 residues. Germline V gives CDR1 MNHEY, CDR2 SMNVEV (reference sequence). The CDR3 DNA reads TGTGCCAGCAGTGCAGGGAACTCTGGAAACACCATATATTTT. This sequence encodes CASSAGNSGNTIYF.

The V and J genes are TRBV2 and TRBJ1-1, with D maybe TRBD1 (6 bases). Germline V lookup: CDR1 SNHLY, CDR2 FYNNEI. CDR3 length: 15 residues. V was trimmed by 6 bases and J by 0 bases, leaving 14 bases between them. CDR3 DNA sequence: TGTGCCAGCAGGGTCTTTGGACAGCTGAACACTGAAGCTTTCTTT. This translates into CASRVFGQLNTEAFF. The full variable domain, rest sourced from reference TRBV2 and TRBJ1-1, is EPEVTQTPSHQVTQMGQEVILRCVPISNHLYFYWYRQILGQKVEFLVSFYNNEISEKSEIFDDQFSVERPDGSNFTLKIRSTKLEDSAMYFCASRVFGQLNTEAFFGQGTRLTVV.

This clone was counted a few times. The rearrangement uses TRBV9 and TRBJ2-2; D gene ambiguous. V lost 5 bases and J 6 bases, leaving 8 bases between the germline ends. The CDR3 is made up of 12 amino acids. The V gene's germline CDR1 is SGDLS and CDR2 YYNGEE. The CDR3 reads CASSASSGELFF. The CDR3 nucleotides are TGTGCCAGCAGTGCAAGCTCCGGGGAGCTGTTTTTT.

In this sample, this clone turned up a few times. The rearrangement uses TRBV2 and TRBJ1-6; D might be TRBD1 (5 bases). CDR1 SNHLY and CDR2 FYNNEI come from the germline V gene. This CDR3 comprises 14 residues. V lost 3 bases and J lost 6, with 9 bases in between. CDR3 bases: TGTGCCAGCAGTGACGGACAAGTTAATTCACCCCTCCACTTT. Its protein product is CASSDGQVNSPLHF.

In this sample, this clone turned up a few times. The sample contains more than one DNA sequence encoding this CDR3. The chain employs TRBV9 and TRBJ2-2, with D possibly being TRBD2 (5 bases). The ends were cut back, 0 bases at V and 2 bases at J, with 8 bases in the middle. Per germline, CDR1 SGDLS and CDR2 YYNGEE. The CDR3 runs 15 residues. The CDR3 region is CASSVGGVNTGELFF. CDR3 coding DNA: TGTGCCAGCAGCGTAGGGGGAGTTAACACCGGGGAGCTGTTTTTT. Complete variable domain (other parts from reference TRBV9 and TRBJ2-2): DSGVTQTPKHLITATGQRVTLRCSPRSGDLSVYWYQQSLDQGLQFLIQYYNGEERAKGNILERFSAQQFPDLHSELNLSSLELGDSALYFCASSVGGVNTGELFFGEGSRLTVL.

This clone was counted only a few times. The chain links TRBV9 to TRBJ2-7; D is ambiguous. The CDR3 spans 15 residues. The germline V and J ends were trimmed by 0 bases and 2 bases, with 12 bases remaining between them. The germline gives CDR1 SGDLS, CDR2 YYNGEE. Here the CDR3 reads CASSVEPGETYEQYF. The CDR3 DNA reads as TGTGCCAGCAGCGTAGAACCAGGCGAAACCTACGAGCAGTACTTC. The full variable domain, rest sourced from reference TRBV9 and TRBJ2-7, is DSGVTQTPKHLITATGQRVTLRCSPRSGDLSVYWYQQSLDQGLQFLIQYYNGEERAKGNILERFSAQQFPDLHSELNLSSLELGDSALYFCASSVEPGETYEQYFGPGTRLTVT.

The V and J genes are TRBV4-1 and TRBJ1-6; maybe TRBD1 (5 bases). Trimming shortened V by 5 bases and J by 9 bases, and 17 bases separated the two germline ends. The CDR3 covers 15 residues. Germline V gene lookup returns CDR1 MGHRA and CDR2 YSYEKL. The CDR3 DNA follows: TGCGCCAGCAGCAGGTCCTCGGGGGAGGGTTCACCCCTCCACTTT. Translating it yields CASSRSSGEGSPLHF.

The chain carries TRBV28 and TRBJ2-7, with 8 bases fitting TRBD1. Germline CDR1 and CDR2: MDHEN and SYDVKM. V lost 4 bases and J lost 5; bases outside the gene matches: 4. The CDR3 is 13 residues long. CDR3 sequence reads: CASSWTGSNEQYF. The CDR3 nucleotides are TGTGCCAGCAGTTGGACAGGGTCCAACGAGCAGTACTTC.

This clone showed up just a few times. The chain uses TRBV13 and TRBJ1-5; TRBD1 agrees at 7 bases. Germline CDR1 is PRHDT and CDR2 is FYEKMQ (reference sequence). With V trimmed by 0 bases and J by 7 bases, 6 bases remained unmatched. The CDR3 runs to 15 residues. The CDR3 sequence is CASSLGQGFNQPQHF. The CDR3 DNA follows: TGTGCCAGCAGCTTAGGACAGGGGTTTAACCAGCCCCAGCATTTT.

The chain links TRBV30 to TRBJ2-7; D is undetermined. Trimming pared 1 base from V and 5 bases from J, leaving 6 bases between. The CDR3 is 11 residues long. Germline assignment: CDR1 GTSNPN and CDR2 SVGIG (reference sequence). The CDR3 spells CAWSEPDEQYF. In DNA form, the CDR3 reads TGTGCCTGGAGTGAACCGGACGAGCAGTACTTC.